The entry below gives a single T cell receptor (beta chain) sequence along with its context. Its specific antigen is unknown. Qualities for individual bases were not recorded, and no much larger clone is one base off. V sheds 8 bases and J sheds 4 bases, leaving 14 bases between their ends. The CDR3, from cysteine to phenylalanine, totals 13 residues. Just the 39-base CDR3 DNA is kept, in frame starting at base 1. From the germline V gene (reference sequence), CDR1 is MNHEY and CDR2 is SMNVEV. The library came from the immunoSEQ multiplex PCR assay. For TCR sequencing, RNA was extracted from every sample and reverse transcribed into cDNA to serve as template. SuperScript III was used to make first-strand cDNA, primed with a 2:1 mix of oligo-dT and random hexamers. A synthetic immune receptor repertoire was used to measure amplification bias, and any remaining bias was corrected computationally. Under the source paper's analysis protocol: Raw reads were preprocessed to remove errors, and CDR3 was defined by IMGT conventions from the conserved cysteine to phenylalanine. Clonality was computed by normalizing Shannon entropy by log2 of the number of productive unique TCRs and subtracting the result from 1. Scalp TCRbeta sequences were cross-referenced with sorted blood CD4 and CD8 repertoires so that the CD4 or CD8 identity of scalp clones could be inferred. As stored in TCRdb, this immuneACCESS dataset retains in-frame rearrangements with V and J assigned. A fraction of the clones does not appear; measured against another copy, unresolved V genes explain less than half of the discrepancy, and the remainder lacks a known reason. That table furnishes V, J and clone size, whereas the DNA furnished D and trimming. Present in this sample are about 180,000 clones, 50% to 60% of which were seen just once. The ten largest clones take up approximately 15% of the sample.

In light of the paper, this sample's time point label describes: baseline before oral tofacitinib. Peripheral blood and lesional scalp punch biopsies were obtained from patients with alopecia areata. After PBMCs were isolated by density centrifugation and stained for CD3, CD4 and CD8, a FACSAria was used to sort CD4+ and CD8+ T cells. The data belong to a study of CD8+ T cells in alopecia areata (dated by TCRdb to between 2018 and 2020). Looking at the study overall: Treated patients were enrolled in an open-label pilot trial of oral tofacitinib at 5 to 10 mg twice daily for moderate-to-severe alopecia areata. Tofacitinib was administered for 6 to 18 months, and 6 months of follow-up off drug were then conducted to assess delayed response and recurrence. In both human patients and the C3H/HeJ mouse model, the study applied high-throughput TCRbeta sequencing to look at T cell clonal expansion in alopecia areata. Scalp tissue and sorted CD4+ and CD8+ peripheral blood T cells from patchy and totalis/universalis alopecia areata patients and from healthy controls were covered by human TCRbeta sequencing. Biopsies were taken from tofacitinib-treated patients at baseline and again at 4 and 24 weeks into treatment, and several of those patients also had a later scalp biopsy. Scalp clonality was compared across normal scalp (n=4), patchy alopecia areata scalp (n=8), and alopecia totalis/universalis scalp (n=8). The RNA source kit depended on sample type: the PAXgene miRNA kit for fixed scalp, the miRNeasy kit for PBMCs, and the RNeasy kit for mouse skin. immunoSEQ multiplex PCR using 35 Vbeta forward primers and 13 Jbeta reverse primers was used to amplify TCRbeta CDR3 regions.

Broad study findings and their caveats: Unlike mouse skin, where gammadelta T cells dominate, normal human skin contains resident alphabeta T cells that get sequenced too, which complicates analysis of the scalp TCR repertoire. Compared with normal scalp, lesional scalp had higher clonality and more expanded CD8+ clones, particularly in alopecia totalis/universalis, a pattern that suggests antigenic drive. Compared with mice, TCR sequences shared between patients were less clear, possibly partly because of HLA diversity across the patient population.

The input for sequencing was CD4+ T cells sorted from blood, taken at week 0. The receptor's source is a human donor with alopecia areata. Recombination joined TRBV27 with TRBJ1-1; D gene: possibly TRBD1, on 6 matching bases. The CDR3 in this case is CASSYRQATEAFF. The sequenced DNA is TGTGCCAGCTCCTACCGACAGGCCACTGAAGCTTTCTTT.